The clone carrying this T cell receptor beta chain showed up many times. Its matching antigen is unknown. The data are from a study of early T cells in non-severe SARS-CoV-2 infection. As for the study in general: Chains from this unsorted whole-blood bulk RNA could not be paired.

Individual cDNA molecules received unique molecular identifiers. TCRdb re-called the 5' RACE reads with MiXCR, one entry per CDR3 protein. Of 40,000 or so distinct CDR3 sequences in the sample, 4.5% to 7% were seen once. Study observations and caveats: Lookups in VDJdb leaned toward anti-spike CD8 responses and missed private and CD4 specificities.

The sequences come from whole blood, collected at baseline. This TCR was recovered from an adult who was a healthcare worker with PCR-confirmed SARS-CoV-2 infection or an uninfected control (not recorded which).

Here the CDR3 reads CASSEPNSTGRENTEAFF. The CDR3 DNA reads TGTGCCAGCAGCGAGCCCAACTCAACGGGACGCGAGAACACTGAAGCTTTCTTT. The gene calls are TRBV9 and TRBJ1-1; a possible D gene is TRBD1 (5 bases). The CDR3 spans 18 residues. Germline CDR1 and CDR2: SGDLS and YYNGEE. V was cut by 3 bases and J by 1 base, with 22 bases left in between.